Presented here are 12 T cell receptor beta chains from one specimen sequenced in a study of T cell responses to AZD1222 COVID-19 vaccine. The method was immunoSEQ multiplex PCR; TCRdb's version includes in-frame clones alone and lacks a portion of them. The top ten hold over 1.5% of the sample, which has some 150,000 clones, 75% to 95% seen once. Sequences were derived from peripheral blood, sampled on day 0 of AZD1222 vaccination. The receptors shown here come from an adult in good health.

The DNA of the CDR3 is TGCAGCTCTACTAGCGGGATCCAAGAGACCCAGTACTTC. It specifies CSSTSGIQETQYF. This chain uses TRBV29-1 with TRBJ2-5, with TRBD2 identical over 10 bases. Germline values: CDR1 SQVTM, CDR2 ANQGSEA. The ends lost 8 bases at V and 1 base at J; junction bases unmatched: 4. This CDR3 region has 13 residues.

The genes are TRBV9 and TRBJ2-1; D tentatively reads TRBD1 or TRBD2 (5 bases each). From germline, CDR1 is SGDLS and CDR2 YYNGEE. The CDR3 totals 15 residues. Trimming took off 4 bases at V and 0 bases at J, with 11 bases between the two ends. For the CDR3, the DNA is TGTGCCAGCAGCCTTGGTGGGACCTCCTACAATGAGCAGTTCTTC. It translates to CASSLGGTSYNEQFF.

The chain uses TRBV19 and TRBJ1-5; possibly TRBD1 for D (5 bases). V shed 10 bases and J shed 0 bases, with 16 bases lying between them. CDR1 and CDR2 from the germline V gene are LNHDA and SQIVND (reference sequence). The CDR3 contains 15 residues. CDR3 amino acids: CATLDRPSSNQPQHF. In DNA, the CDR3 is TGTGCCACCTTAGACAGACCAAGTAGCAATCAGCCCCAGCATTTT.

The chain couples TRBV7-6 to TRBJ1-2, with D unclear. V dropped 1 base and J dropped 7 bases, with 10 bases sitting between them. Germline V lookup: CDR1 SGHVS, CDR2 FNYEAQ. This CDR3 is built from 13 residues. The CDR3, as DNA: TGTGCCAGCAGCTTAGACCCCCTTAGTGGCTACACCTTC. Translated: CASSLDPLSGYTF. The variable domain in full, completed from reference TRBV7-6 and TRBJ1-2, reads GAGVSQSPRYKVTKRGQDVALRCDPISGHVSLYWYRQALGQGPEFLTYFNYEAQQDKSGLPNDRFSAERPEGSISTLTIQRTEQRDSAMYRCASSLDPLSGYTFGSGTRLTVV.

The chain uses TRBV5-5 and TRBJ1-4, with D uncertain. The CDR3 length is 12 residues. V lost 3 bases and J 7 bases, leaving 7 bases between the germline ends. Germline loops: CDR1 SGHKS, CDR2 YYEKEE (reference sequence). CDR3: CASSWGGEKLFF. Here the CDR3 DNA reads TGTGCCAGCAGCTGGGGAGGTGAAAAACTGTTTTTT.

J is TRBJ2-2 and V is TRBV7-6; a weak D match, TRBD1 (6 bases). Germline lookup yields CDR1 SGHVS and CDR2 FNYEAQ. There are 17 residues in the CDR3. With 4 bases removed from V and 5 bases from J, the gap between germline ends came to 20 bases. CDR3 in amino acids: CASSSRSRGSYTGELFF. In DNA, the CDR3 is TGTGCCAGCAGCTCCCGTAGCAGGGGAAGTTATACCGGGGAGCTGTTTTTT. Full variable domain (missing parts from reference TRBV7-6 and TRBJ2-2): GAGVSQSPRYKVTKRGQDVALRCDPISGHVSLYWYRQALGQGPEFLTYFNYEAQQDKSGLPNDRFSAERPEGSISTLTIQRTEQRDSAMYRCASSSRSRGSYTGELFFGEGSRLTVL.

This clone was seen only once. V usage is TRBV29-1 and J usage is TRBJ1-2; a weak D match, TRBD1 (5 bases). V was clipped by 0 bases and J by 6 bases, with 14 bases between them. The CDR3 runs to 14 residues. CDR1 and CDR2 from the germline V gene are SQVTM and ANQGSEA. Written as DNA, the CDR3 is TGCAGCGTTGAAGAGCCTCGAGGGGCTGATGGCTACACCTTC. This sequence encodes CSVEEPRGADGYTF.

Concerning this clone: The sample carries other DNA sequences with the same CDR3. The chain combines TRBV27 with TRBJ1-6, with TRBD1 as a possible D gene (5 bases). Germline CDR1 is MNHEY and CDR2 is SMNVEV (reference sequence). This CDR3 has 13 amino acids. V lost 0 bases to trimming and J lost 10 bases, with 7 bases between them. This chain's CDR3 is CASSLSGVSPLHF. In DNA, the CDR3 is TGTGCCAGCAGTTTATCAGGGGTATCACCCCTCCACTTT.

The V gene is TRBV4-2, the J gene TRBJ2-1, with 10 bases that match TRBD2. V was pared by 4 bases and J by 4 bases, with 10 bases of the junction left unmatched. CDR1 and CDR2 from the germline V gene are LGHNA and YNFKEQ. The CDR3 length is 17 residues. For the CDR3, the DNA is TGTGCCAGCAGCCCGAACGGACTAGCGGAGCCTTACAATGAGCAGTTCTTC. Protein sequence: CASSPNGLAEPYNEQFF.

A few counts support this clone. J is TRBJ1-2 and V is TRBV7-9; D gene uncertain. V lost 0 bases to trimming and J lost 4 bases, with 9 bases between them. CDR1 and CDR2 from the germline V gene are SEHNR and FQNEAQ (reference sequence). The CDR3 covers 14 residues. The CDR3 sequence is CASSLANGFYGYTF. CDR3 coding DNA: TGTGCCAGCAGCTTAGCGAACGGGTTCTATGGCTACACCTTC.

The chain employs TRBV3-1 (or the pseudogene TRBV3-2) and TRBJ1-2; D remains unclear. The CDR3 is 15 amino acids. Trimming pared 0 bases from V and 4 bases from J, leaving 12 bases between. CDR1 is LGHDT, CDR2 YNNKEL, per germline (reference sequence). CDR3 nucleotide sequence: TGTGCCAGCAGCCAAGATCCGGCAGGAACCTATGGCTACACCTTC. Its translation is CASSQDPAGTYGYTF.

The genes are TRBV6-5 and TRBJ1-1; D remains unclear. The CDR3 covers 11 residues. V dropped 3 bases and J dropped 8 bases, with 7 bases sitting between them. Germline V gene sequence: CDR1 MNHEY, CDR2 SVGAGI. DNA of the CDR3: TGTGCCAGCAGTTATTTGAAGGAAGCTTTCTTT. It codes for CASSYLKEAFF.